Listed here is a single T cell receptor beta chain. Antigen unknown. ViraFEST expansion of antigen-specific CD4+ T cells with viral peptide pools preceded sequencing. When less than 12 days of culture had elapsed, CD4+ T cells were isolated. SARS-CoV-2 infection was confirmed by PCR in the person between March and December 2020. All study participants received two doses of BNT162b2 or mRNA-1273 vaccine. A half-medium replacement with IL-2 medium was carried out on days 3 and 7. The CDR3 length is 15 residues. The germline V and J ends were trimmed by 0 bases and 0 bases, with 10 bases remaining between them. Germline CDR1 SGHKS, CDR2 YYEKEE (reference sequence). The protocol was immunoSEQ multiplex PCR, while the TCRdb copy is restricted to in-frame clones and leaves out a portion. The table shows more than 13,000 clones, with over 60% occurring only once. The sample originates from a study of vaccination effects on CD4 cells after COVID-19.

This sample comprised CD4+ T cells from PBMCs cultured with HCoV-NL63 spike peptides, obtained after COVID-19 vaccination. The chain carries TRBV5-5 and TRBJ2-7, with D maybe TRBD2 (5 bases). The clonotype originates from a human donor who had a prior SARS-CoV-2 infection. The CDR3, as DNA: TGTGCCAGCAGCTTGGTGACCGGGGTCTCCTACGAGCAGTACTTC. It is translated as CASSLVTGVSYEQYF. Based on the CDR3 plus reference TRBV5-5 and TRBJ2-7, the full variable domain is DAGVTQSPTHLIKTRGQQVTLRCSPISGHKSVSWYQQVLGQGPQFIFQYYEKEERGRGNFPDRFSARQFPNYSSELNVNALLLGDSALYLCASSLVTGVSYEQYFGPGTRLTVT.